This T cell receptor beta chain came from a study of CD8 T cells in ankylosing spondylitis. This clonotype was counted only a few times. The antigen is not known. Notes on the study in general: Matched ankylosing spondylitis synovial fluid reportedly contained a significantly enriched population of disease-linked clones. The study identified a TCR beta motif of several highly homologous variants that appeared characteristic of ankylosing spondylitis blood.

TCRdb reanalysed the 5' RACE reads using MiXCR and keeps one entry per CDR3 protein. Here the sample spans some 350,000 distinct CDR3 sequences, approximately 14% being singletons. The CDR3 length is 17 residues. Trimming left V 1 base short and J 2 bases short, with 15 bases between. The chain employs TRBV12-3 or TRBV12-4 and TRBJ1-5, with a tentative D call TRBD1 (6 bases). The source is a male donor with ankylosing spondylitis or in good health (not recorded which). The sequencing sample was made of blood, either unsorted or a sorted T cell fraction (not recorded which). CDR3 sequence: CASSLGTGIKGNQPQHF. CDR3 DNA sequence: TGTGCCAGCAGTTTAGGTACAGGGATTAAGGGCAATCAGCCCCAGCATTTT.